This T cell receptor (beta chain) was identified during a study of early T cells in non-severe SARS-CoV-2 infection. Study at large: Chains stayed unpaired after sequencing of bulk RNA from unsorted whole blood.

The V gene's germline CDR1 is SGHKS and CDR2 YYEKEE (reference sequence). V shed 0 bases and J 2 bases; nucleotides not matched to a gene: 5. The CDR3 runs 15 residues. A note on this clonotype: Its target is unknown.

Study-level results: The study's VDJdb matching favored anti-spike CD8 responses and missed private and CD4 specificities.

Each single cDNA molecule received a unique molecular identifier. From the 5' RACE reads, TCRdb called clonotypes with MiXCR, one entry per CDR3 protein. The sample gives some 66,000 distinct CDR3 sequences, approximately 12% of which show up once; roughly 4.2% is in the top ten. The sequenced material came from whole blood. The chain uses TRBV5-5 and TRBJ2-7, with TRBD2 matching over 7 bases. The origin of this receptor is an adult who was a healthcare worker with PCR-confirmed SARS-CoV-2 infection or an uninfected control (not recorded which). The CDR3 region is CASSLDPGGTYEQYF. In DNA, the CDR3 is TGTGCCAGCAGCTTGGATCCGGGAGGAACCTACGAGCAGTACTTC.